This T cell receptor (beta chain) derives from a study of shared clonotypes between healthy human individuals. Measured with immunoSEQ multiplex PCR; TCRdb has only the in-frame clones, and not every one. The table shows 1.4 million to 1.5 million clones, with roughly 96% occurring only once. The V gene's germline CDR1 is SGHNT and CDR2 YYREEE (reference sequence). The CDR3 is 16 residues long. V shed 0 bases and J 5 bases; nucleotides not matched to a gene: 7. The specimen was naive CD4+ T cells sorted from blood. Subset given: CD45RA+ positively selected. The TCR comes from a man under 40 in good health. The rearrangement uses TRBV5-4 and TRBJ2-2; 7 nucleotides line up with TRBD1. In nucleotides, the CDR3 is TGTGCCAGCAGCTTGGGCGCAGGGGGAGAAACCGGGGAGCTGTTTTTT. Translation gives CASSLGAGGETGELFF.